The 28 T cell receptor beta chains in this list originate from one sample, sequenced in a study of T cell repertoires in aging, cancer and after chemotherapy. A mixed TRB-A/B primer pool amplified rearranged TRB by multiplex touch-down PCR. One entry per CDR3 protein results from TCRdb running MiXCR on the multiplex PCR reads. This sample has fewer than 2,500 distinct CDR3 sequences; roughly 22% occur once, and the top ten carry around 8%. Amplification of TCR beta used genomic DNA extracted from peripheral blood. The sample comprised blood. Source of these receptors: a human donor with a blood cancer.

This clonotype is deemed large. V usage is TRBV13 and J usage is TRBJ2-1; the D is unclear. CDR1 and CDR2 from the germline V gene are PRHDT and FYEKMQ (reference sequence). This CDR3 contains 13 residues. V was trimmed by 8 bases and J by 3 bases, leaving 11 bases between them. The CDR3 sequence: CASSQIDYNEQFF. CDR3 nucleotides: TGTGCCAGCTCCCAGATCGACTACAATGAGCAGTTCTTC. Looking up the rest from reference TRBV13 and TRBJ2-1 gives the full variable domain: AAGVIQSPRHLIKEKRETATLKCYPIPRHDTVYWYQQGPGQDPQFLISFYEKMQSDKGSIPDRFSAQQFSDYHSELNMSSLELGDSALYFCASSQIDYNEQFFGPGTRLTVL.

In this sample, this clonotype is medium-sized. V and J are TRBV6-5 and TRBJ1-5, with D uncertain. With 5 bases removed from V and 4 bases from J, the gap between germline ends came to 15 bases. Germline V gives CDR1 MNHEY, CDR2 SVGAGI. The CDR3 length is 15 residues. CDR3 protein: CASSHIGSRNQPQHF. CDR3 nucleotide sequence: TGTGCCAGCAGTCACATCGGGAGCAGGAATCAGCCCCAGCATTTT.

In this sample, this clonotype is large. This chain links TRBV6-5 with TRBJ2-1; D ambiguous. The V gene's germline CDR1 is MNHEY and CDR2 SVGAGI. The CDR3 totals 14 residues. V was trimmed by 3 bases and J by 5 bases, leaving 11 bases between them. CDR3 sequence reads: CASSYFQQDNEQFF. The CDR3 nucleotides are TGTGCCAGCAGTTATTTTCAGCAGGACAATGAGCAGTTCTTC.

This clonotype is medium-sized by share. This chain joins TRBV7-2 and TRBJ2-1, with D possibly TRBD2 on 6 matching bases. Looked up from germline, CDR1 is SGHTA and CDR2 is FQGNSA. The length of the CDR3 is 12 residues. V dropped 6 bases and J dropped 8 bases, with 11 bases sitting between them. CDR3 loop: CASSWRGDEQFF. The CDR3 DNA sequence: TGTGCCAGCAGTTGGCGCGGGGATGAGCAGTTCTTC.

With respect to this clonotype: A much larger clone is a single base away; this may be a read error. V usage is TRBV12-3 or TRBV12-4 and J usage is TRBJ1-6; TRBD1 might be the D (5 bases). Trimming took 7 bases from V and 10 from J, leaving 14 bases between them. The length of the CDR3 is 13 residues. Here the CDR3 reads CASISSGTSPLHF. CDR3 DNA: TGTGCCAGCATTTCCTCCGGGACCTCACCCCTCCACTTT.

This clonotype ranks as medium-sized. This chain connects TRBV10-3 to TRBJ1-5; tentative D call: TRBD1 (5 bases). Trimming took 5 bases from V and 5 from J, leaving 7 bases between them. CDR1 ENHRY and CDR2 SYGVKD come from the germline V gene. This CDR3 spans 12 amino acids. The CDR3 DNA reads TGTGCCATCAGTACAGGAGATCAGCCCCAGCATTTT. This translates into CAISTGDQPQHF.

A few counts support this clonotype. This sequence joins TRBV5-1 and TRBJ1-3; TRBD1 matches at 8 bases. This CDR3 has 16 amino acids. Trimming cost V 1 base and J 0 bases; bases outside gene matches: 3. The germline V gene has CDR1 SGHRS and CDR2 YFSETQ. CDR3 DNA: TGCGCCAGCAGCTTGAGGGGACAGGCCTCTGGAAACACCATATATTTT. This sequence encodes CASSLRGQASGNTIYF. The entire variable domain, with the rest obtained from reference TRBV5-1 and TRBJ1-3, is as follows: KAGVTQTPRYLIKTRGQQVTLSCSPISGHRSVSWYQQTPGQGLQFLFEYFSETQRNKGNFPGRFSGRQFSNSRSEMNVSTLELGDSALYLCASSLRGQASGNTIYFGEGSWLTVV.

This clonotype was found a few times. CDR3 amino acids: CASSKDSAIREKLFF. As DNA, the CDR3 is TGCGCCAGCAGCAAAGACAGCGCAATACGGGAAAAACTGTTTTTT. The chain combines TRBV5-1 with TRBJ1-4; possible D gene TRBD1, 5 bases. V lost 4 bases and J lost 8, with 18 bases in between. Germline V gene data show CDR1 as SGHRS and CDR2 as YFSETQ. This CDR3 region has 15 residues.

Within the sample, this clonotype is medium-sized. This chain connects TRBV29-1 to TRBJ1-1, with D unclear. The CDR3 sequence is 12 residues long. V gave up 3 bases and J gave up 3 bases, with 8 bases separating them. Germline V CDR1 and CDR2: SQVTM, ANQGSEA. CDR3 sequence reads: CSVDQDYTEAFF. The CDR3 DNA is TGCAGCGTTGACCAGGACTACACTGAAGCTTTCTTT. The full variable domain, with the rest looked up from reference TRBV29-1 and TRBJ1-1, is SAVISQKPSRDICQRGTSLTIQCQVDSQVTMMFWYRQQPGQSLTLIATANQGSEATYESGFVIDKFPISRPNLTFSTLTVSNMSPEDSSIYLCSVDQDYTEAFFGQGTRLTVV.

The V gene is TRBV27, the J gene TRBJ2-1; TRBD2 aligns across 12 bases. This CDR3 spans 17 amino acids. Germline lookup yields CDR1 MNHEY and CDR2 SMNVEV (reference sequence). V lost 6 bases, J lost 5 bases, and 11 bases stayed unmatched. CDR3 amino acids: CASSQTSGGSGDNEQFF. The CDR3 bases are TGTGCCAGCAGCCAAACTAGCGGGGGGTCCGGGGACAATGAGCAGTTCTTC.

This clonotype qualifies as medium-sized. This CDR3 is CASSLSGSVYEQYF. The CDR3 DNA follows: TGTGCCAGCAGCCTTAGCGGGAGTGTCTACGAGCAGTACTTC. The V and J genes are TRBV6-5 and TRBJ2-7, with 9 positions matching TRBD2. J lost 3 bases, V lost 6 bases, and 6 bases had no gene match. This CDR3 region has 14 residues. Germline V gives CDR1 MNHEY, CDR2 SVGAGI.

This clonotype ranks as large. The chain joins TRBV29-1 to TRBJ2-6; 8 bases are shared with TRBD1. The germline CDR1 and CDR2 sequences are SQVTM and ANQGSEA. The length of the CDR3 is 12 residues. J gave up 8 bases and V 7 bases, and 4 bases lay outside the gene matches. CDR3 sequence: CSAGDRSNVLTF. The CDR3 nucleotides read TGCAGCGCCGGGGACAGGTCCAACGTCCTGACTTTC.

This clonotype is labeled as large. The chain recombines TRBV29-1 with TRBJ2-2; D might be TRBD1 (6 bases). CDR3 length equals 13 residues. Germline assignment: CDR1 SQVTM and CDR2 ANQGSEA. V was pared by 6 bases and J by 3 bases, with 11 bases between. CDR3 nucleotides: TGCAGCGTCCACCCAGGGGACACCGGGGAGCTGTTTTTT. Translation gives CSVHPGDTGELFF.

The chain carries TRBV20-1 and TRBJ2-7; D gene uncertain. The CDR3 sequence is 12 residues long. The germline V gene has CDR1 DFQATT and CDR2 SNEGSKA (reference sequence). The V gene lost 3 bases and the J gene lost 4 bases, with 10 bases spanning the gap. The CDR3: CSASQSYYEQYF. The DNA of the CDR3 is TGCAGTGCTAGTCAAAGCTATTACGAGCAGTACTTC.

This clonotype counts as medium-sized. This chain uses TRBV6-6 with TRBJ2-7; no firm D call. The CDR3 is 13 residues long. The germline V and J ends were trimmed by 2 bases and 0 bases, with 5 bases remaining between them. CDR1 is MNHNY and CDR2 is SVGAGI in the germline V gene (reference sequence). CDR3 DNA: TGTGCCAGCAGTTACAGCCGCTCCTACGAGCAGTACTTC. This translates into CASSYSRSYEQYF.

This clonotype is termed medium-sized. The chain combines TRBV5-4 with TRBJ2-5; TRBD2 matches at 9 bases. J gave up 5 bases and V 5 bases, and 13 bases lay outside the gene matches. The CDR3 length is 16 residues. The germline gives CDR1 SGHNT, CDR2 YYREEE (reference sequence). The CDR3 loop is CASSLISTSGAETQYF. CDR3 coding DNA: TGTGCCAGCAGTTTGATATCGACTAGCGGAGCCGAGACCCAGTACTTC.

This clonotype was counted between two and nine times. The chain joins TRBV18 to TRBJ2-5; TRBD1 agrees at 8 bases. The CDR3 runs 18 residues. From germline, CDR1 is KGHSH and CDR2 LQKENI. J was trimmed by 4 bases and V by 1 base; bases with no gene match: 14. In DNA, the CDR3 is TGTGCCAGCTCACCACGGCCGTTCAGGGGGCGCCCCGGAGAGACCCAGTACTTC. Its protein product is CASSPRPFRGRPGETQYF. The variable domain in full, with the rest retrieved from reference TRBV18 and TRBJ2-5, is NAGVMQNPRHLVRRRGQEARLRCSPMKGHSHVYWYRQLPEEGLKFMVYLQKENIIDESGMPKERFSAEFPKEGPSILRIQQVVRGDSAAYFCASSPRPFRGRPGETQYFGPGTRLLVL.

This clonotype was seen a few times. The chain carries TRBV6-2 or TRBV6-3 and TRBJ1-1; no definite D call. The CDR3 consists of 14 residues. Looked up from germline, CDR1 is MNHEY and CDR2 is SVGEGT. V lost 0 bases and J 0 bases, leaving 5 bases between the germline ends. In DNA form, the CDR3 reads TGTGCCAGCAGTTACTCAGATATGAACACTGAAGCTTTCTTT. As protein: CASSYSDMNTEAFF.

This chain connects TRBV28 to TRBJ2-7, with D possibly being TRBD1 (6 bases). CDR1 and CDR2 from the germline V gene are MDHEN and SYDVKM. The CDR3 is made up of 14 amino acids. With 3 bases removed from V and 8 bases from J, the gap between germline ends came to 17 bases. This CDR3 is CASSFPIDRSKQYF. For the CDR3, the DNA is TGTGCCAGCAGTTTCCCCATTGACAGGTCCAAGCAGTACTTC.

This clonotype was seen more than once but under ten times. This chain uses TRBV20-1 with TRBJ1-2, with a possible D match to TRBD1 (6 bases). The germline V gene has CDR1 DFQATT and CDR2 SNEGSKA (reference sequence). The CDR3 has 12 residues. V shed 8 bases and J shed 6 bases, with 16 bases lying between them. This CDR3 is CSPKRGLDGYTF. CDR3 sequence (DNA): TGCAGTCCTAAGCGGGGGCTTGATGGCTACACCTTC.

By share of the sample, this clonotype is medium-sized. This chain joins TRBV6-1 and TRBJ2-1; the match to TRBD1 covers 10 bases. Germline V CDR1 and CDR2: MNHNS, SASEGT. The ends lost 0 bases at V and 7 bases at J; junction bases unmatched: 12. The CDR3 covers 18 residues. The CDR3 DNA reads TGTGCCAGCAGTGAAGCGATCACCGGGACAGGGGCCGCAAATGAGCAGTTCTTC. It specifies CASSEAITGTGAANEQFF.

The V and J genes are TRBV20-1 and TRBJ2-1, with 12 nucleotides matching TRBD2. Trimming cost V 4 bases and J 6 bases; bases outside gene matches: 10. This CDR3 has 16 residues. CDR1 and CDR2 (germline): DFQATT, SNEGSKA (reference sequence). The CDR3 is CSAKTSGRVWSNEQFF. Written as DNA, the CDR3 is TGCAGTGCTAAGACTAGCGGGAGAGTCTGGTCCAATGAGCAGTTCTTC.

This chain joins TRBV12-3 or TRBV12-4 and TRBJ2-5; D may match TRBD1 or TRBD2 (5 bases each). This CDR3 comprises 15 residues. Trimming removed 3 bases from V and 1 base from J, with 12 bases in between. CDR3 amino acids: CASSFFFGTQETQYF. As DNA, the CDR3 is TGTGCCAGCAGTTTTTTTTTTGGGACCCAAGAGACCCAGTACTTC.

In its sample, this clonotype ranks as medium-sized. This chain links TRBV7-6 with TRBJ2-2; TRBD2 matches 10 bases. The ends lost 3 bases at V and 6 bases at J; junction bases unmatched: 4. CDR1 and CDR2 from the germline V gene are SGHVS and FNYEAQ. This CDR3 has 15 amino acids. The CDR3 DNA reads TGTGCCAGCAGCTTCGAGCGGGGGGGGGCCGGGGAGCTGTTTTTT. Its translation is CASSFERGGAGELFF.

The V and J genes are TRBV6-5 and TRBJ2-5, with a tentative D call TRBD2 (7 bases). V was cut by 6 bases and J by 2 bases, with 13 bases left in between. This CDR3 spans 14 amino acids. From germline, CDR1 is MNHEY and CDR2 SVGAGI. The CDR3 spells CASRLGGGQETQYF. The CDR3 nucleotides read TGTGCCAGCAGACTAGGGGGGGGGCAAGAGACCCAGTACTTC.

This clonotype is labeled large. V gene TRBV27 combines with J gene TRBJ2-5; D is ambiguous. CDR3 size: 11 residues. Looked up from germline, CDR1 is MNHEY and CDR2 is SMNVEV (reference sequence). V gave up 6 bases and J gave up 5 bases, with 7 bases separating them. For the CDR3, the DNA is TGTGCCAGCAGCCCCCAGGAGACCCAGTACTTC. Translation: CASSPQETQYF.

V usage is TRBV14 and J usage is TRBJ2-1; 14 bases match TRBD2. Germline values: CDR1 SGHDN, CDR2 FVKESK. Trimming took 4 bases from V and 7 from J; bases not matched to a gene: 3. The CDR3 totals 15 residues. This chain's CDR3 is CASSRGTSGRNEQFF. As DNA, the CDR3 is TGTGCCAGCAGCCGCGGGACTAGCGGGAGAAATGAGCAGTTCTTC.

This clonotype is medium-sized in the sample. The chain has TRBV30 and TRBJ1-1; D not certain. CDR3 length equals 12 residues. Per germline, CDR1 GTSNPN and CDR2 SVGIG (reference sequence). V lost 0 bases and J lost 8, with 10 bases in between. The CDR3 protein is CAWSVGGLEAFF. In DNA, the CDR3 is TGTGCCTGGAGTGTAGGAGGACTAGAAGCTTTCTTT.